This section outlines one TCR beta chain sequence together with its context. The antigen is undetermined. This entry comes from a study of T cell responses to AZD1222 COVID-19 vaccine. Study background: Both about-4-week and about-12-week second-dose recipients were combined. Study-level results: Close to half of all spike-specific TCRs reportedly target regions of the variants that are unmutated. Spike-specific TCR breadth and depth grew following two AZD1222 doses. Baseline seropositivity characterized only a handful of AZD1222 recipients.

Germline CDR1 reads KGHDR; CDR2 reads SFDVKD. The CDR3 loop spans 11 amino acids. Trimming shortened V by 3 bases and J by 5 bases, and 3 bases separated the two germline ends. Assay used: immunoSEQ multiplex PCR; TCRdb lists only in-frame clones, some missing. The sample lists fewer than 250,000 clones, 85% to 95% occurring once. This clonotype was sampled from an adult in good health. The sequenced sample was peripheral blood, obtained on day 0 of AZD1222 vaccination. The rearrangement links TRBV24-1 to TRBJ1-2, with D hard to call. As DNA, the CDR3 is TGTGCCACCAGTGATATTTATGGCTACACCTTC. Its translation: CATSDIYGYTF.